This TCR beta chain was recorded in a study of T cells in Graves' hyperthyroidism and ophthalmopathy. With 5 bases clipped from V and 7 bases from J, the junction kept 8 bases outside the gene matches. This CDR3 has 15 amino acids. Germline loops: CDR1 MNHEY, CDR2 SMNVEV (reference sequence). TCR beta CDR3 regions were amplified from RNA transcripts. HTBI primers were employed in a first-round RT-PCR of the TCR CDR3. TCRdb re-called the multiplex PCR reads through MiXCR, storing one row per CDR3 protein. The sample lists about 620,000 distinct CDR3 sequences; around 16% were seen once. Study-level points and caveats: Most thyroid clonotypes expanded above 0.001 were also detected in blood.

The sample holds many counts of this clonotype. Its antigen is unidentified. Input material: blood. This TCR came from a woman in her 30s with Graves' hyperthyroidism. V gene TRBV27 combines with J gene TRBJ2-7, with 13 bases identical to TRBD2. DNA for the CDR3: TGTGCCAGCAGTCAAGGACTAGCGGGAGTAGGTGAGCAGTACTTC. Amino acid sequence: CASSQGLAGVGEQYF.